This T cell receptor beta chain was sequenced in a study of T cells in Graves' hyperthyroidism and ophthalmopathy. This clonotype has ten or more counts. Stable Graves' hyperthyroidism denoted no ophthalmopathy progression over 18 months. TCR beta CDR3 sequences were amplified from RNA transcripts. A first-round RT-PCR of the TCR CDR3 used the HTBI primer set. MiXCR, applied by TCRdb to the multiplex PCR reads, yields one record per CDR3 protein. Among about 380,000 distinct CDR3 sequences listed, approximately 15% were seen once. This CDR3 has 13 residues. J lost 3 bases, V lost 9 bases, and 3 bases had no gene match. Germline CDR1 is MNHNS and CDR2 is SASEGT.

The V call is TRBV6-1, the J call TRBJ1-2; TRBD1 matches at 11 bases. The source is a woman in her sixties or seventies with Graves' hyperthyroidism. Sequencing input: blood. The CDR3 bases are TGTGCCAGTTGGGACAGGGGGTACTATGGCTACACCTTC. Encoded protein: CASWDRGYYGYTF.